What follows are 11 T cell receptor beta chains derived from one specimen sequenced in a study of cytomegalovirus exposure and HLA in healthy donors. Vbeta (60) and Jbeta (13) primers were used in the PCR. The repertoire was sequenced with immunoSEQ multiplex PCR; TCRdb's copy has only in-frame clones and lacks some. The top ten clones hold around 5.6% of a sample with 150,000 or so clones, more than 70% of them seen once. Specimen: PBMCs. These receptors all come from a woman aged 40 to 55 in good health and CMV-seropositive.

The CDR3 nucleotides read TGTGCCAGCAGTTTACCAGGGGGATGGAGTCAGCCCCAGCATTTT. Encoded protein: CASSLPGGWSQPQHF. The chain couples TRBV28 to TRBJ1-5, with 7 nucleotides matching TRBD1. The germline CDR1 and CDR2 sequences are MDHEN and SYDVKM. The trim removed 2 bases at V and 6 bases at J, leaving 7 bases unmatched. This CDR3 spans 15 amino acids.

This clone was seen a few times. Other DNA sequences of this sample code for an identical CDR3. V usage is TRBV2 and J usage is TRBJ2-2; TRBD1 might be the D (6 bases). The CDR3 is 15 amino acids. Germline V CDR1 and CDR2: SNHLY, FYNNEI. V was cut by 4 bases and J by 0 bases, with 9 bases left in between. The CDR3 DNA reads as TGTGCCAGCAGTGCCGGGACAACGAACACCGGGGAGCTGTTTTTT. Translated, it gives CASSAGTTNTGELFF.

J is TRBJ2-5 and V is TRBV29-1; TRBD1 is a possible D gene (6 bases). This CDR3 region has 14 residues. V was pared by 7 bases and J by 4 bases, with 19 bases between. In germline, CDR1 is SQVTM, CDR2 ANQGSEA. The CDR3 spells CSGFSGELVETQYF. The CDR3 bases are TGCAGCGGCTTTTCAGGGGAATTGGTAGAGACCCAGTACTTC.

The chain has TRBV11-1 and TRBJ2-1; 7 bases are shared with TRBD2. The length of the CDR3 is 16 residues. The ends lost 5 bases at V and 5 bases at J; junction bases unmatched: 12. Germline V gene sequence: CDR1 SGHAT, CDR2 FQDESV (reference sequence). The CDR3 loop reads CASSTIAGLINNEQFF. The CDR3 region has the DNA TGTGCCAGCAGCACAATAGCGGGCCTGATTAACAATGAGCAGTTCTTC.

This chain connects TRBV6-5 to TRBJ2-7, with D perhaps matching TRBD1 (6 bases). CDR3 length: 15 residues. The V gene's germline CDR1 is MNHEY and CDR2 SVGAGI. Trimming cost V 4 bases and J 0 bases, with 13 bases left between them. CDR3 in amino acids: CASSSGHSSSYEQYF. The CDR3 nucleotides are TGTGCCAGCAGTTCGGGACACTCGAGCTCCTACGAGCAGTACTTC.

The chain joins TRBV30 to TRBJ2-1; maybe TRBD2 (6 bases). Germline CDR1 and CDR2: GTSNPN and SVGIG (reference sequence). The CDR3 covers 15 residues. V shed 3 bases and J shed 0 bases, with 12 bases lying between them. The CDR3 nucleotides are TGTGCCTGGAGCGCGGGGACGAGCTCCTACAATGAGCAGTTCTTC. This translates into CAWSAGTSSYNEQFF.

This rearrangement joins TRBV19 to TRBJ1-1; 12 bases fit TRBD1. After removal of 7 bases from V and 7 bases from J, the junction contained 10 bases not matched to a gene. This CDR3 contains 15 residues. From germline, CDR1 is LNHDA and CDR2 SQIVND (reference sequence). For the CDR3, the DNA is TGTGCCAGTAATTTACCGGGACAGGGGGCGGTTGAAGCTTTCTTT. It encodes CASNLPGQGAVEAFF.

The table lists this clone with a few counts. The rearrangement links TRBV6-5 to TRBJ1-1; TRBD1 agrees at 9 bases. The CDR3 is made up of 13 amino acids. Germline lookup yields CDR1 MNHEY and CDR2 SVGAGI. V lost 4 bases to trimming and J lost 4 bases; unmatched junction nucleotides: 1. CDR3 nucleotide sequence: TGTGCCAGCAGTTCGGACAGGGGCACTGAAGCTTTCTTT. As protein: CASSSDRGTEAFF.

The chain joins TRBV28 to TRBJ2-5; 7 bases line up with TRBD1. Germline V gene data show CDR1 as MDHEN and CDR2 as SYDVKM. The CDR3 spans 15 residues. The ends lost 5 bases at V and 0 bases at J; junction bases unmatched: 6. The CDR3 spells CASSPRQGYQETQYF. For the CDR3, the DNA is TGTGCCAGCAGTCCAAGACAGGGCTACCAAGAGACCCAGTACTTC.

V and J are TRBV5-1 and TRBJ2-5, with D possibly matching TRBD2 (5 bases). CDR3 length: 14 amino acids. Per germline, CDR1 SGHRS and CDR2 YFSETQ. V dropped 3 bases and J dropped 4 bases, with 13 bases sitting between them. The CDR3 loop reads CASSSREWGETQYF. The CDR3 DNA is TGCGCCAGCAGCTCCCGGGAATGGGGAGAGACCCAGTACTTC.

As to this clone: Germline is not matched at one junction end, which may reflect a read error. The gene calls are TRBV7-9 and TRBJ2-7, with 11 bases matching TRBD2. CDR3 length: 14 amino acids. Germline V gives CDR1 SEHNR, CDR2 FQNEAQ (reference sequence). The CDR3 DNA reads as TGTGCCAGCAGCGTAGCGGGAGGGCCTAAAGAGCAGTACTTC. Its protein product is CASSVAGGPKEQYF.